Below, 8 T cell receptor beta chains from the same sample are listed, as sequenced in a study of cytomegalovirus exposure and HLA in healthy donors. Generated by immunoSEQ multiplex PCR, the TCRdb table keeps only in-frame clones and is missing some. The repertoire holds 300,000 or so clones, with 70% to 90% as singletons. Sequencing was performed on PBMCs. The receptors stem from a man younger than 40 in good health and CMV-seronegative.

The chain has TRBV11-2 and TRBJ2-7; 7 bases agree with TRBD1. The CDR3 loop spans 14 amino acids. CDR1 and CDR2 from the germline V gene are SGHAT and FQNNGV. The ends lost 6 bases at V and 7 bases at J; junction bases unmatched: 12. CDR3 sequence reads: CASSLDRAEWEQYF. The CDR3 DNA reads TGTGCCAGCAGTCTCGACAGGGCAGAATGGGAGCAGTACTTC.

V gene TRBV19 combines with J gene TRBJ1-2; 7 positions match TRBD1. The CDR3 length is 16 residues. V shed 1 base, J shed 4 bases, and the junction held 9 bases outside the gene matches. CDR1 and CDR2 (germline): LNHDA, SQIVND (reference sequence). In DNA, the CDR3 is TGTGCCAGTAGTATAGCTAGGGGGCTCGAAGTCTATGGCTACACCTTC. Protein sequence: CASSIARGLEVYGYTF.

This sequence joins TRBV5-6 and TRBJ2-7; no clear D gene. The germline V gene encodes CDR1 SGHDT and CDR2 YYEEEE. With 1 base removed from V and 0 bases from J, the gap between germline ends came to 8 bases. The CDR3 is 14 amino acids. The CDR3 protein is CASSLYPGSYEQYF. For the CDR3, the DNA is TGTGCCAGCAGCTTGTACCCAGGCTCCTACGAGCAGTACTTC.

Written as DNA, the CDR3 is TGTGCCAGCAGCTTAGGTGGGGGGGCCCTTTACAATGAGCAGTTCTTC. Its protein product is CASSLGGGALYNEQFF. The V and J genes are TRBV7-2 and TRBJ2-1, with D maybe TRBD2 (7 bases). This CDR3 comprises 16 residues. Germline V CDR1 and CDR2: SGHTA, FQGNSA. V was pared by 1 base and J by 4 bases, with 14 bases between. The full variable domain, with the rest looked up from reference TRBV7-2 and TRBJ2-1, is GAGVSQSPSNKVTEKGKDVELRCDPISGHTALYWYRQSLGQGLEFLIYFQGNSAPDKSGLPSDRFSAERTGGSVSTLTIQRTQQEDSAVYLCASSLGGGALYNEQFFGPGTRLTVL.

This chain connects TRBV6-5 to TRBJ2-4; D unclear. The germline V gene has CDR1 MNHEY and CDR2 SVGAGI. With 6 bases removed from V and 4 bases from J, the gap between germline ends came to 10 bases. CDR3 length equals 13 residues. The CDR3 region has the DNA TGTGCCAGCAGCACTCCACAGAAAAACATTCAGTACTTC. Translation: CASSTPQKNIQYF.

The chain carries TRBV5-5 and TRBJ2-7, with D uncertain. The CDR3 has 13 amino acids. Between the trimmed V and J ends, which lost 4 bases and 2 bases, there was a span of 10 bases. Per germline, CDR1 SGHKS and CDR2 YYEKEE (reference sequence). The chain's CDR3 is CASSPTVAYEQYF. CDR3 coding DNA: TGTGCCAGCAGCCCCACCGTAGCCTACGAGCAGTACTTC.

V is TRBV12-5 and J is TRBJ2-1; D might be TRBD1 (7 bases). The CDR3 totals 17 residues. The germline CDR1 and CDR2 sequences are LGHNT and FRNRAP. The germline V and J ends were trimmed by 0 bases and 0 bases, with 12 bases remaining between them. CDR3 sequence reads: CASGLVAGGISYNEQFF. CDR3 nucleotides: TGTGCTAGTGGTTTGGTTGCAGGGGGGATCTCCTACAATGAGCAGTTCTTC.

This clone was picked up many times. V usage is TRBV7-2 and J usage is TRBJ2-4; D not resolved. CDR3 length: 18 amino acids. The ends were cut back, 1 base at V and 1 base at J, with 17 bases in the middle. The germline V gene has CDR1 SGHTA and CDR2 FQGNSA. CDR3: CASSLDLLPLEAKNIQYF. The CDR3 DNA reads TGTGCCAGCAGCTTAGATCTCTTGCCGCTCGAGGCCAAAAACATTCAGTACTTC.